This passage covers 10 T cell receptor beta chains from one sample sequenced in a study of T-cell memory formation after mild COVID-19. Each CDR3 protein gets one entry after TCRdb re-called the 5' RACE reads with MiXCR. The repertoire holds approximately 410,000 distinct CDR3 sequences, with about 22% as singletons. The specimen was PBMCs or a T cell subset sorted from them (not recorded which). Receptors originate from an adult woman who had mild COVID-19 (a few samples of this study predate the infection). Cell type and time point are not known.

This clonotype has more than one count but fewer than ten. J is TRBJ1-2 and V is TRBV6-1; 9 bases match TRBD1. Germline V CDR1 and CDR2: MNHNS, SASEGT. V gave up 6 bases and J gave up 7 bases; unmatched junction bases: 6. This CDR3 contains 13 residues. CDR3 bases: TGTGCCAGCAGGAAGGACAGGGGATCTGGCTACACCTTC. This codes for CASRKDRGSGYTF.

J is TRBJ1-2 and V is TRBV20-1; possible D gene TRBD1, 6 bases. V gave up 1 base and J gave up 1 base, with 16 bases separating them. CDR1 is DFQATT and CDR2 is SNEGSKA in the germline V gene (reference sequence). The CDR3 has 16 residues. Written as DNA, the CDR3 is TGCAGTGCTAGAGGCCGCCGGACAGTCCGTAACTATGGCTACACCTTC. It encodes CSARGRRTVRNYGYTF.

The chain employs TRBV24-1 and TRBJ2-2; D is ambiguous. Germline CDR1 is KGHDR and CDR2 is SFDVKD. The CDR3 covers 10 residues. V lost 5 bases, J lost 7 bases, and 1 base lay in between. The CDR3: CATSGGELFF. As DNA, the CDR3 is TGTGCCACCAGTGGCGGGGAGCTGTTTTTT.

Only a few counts were recorded for this clonotype. The chain has TRBV7-6 and TRBJ1-5; D is ambiguous. The CDR3 totals 13 residues. V lost 1 base and J lost 6, with 7 bases in between. Germline values: CDR1 SGHVS, CDR2 FNYEAQ. The CDR3 here is CASSLEGSQPQHF. The CDR3 DNA reads TGTGCCAGCAGCTTAGAAGGGAGTCAGCCCCAGCATTTT.

The genes are TRBV29-1 and TRBJ1-2; D remains unclear. The V gene lost 1 base and the J gene lost 6 bases, with 12 bases spanning the gap. Per germline, CDR1 SQVTM and CDR2 ANQGSEA. The CDR3 runs to 13 residues. The CDR3 protein is CSVEGSQFNGYTF. CDR3 DNA: TGCAGCGTTGAAGGGAGTCAGTTTAATGGCTACACCTTC.

This clonotype was counted a few times. The V and J genes are TRBV10-3 and TRBJ2-7, with D perhaps matching TRBD1 (5 bases). The germline V and J ends were trimmed by 0 bases and 3 bases, with 15 bases remaining between them. The CDR3 contains 16 residues. Germline loops: CDR1 ENHRY, CDR2 SYGVKD. CDR3 in DNA: TGTGCCATCAGTGAGTCCGCAGGGCTTTCCTACTACGAGCAGTACTTC. Translating it yields CAISESAGLSYYEQYF.

This clonotype turned up a few times. CDR3 in DNA: TGTGCCAGCAGCCGCGGCATCGGACTAGCCGGAACGACCTTTACAAACATTCAGTACTTC. This sequence encodes CASSRGIGLAGTTFTNIQYF. V usage is TRBV5-5 and J usage is TRBJ2-4, with 8 bases matching TRBD2. Trimming took 4 bases from V and 6 from J; bases not matched to a gene: 24. In germline, CDR1 is SGHKS, CDR2 YYEKEE (reference sequence). The CDR3 is 20 residues long.

This rearrangement joins TRBV19 to TRBJ2-7; 9 bases align to TRBD1. CDR1 is LNHDA and CDR2 is SQIVND in the germline V gene (reference sequence). The CDR3 has 15 residues. J was trimmed by 2 bases and V by 0 bases; bases with no gene match: 2. The CDR3 region has the DNA TGTGCCAGTAGTATAGAACAGGGGGCCACCTACGAGCAGTACTTC. This encodes CASSIEQGATYEQYF.

V usage is TRBV29-1 and J usage is TRBJ1-5; possibly TRBD1 for D (5 bases). Germline V gives CDR1 SQVTM, CDR2 ANQGSEA. This CDR3 contains 13 residues. V was trimmed by 4 bases and J by 3 bases, leaving 10 bases between them. This CDR3 is CSVGAGPNQPQHF. CDR3 DNA: TGCAGCGTTGGGGCAGGGCCCAATCAGCCCCAGCATTTT.

This clonotype was picked up a small number of times. This CDR3 is CATRWGGGTDTQYF. In DNA form, the CDR3 reads TGTGCCACAAGGTGGGGAGGGGGCACAGATACGCAGTATTTT. The chain employs TRBV6-5 and TRBJ2-3; 7 positions agree with TRBD2. Germline assignment: CDR1 MNHEY and CDR2 SVGAGI. The length of the CDR3 is 14 residues. V was clipped by 10 bases and J by 1 base; unmatched bases: 8.